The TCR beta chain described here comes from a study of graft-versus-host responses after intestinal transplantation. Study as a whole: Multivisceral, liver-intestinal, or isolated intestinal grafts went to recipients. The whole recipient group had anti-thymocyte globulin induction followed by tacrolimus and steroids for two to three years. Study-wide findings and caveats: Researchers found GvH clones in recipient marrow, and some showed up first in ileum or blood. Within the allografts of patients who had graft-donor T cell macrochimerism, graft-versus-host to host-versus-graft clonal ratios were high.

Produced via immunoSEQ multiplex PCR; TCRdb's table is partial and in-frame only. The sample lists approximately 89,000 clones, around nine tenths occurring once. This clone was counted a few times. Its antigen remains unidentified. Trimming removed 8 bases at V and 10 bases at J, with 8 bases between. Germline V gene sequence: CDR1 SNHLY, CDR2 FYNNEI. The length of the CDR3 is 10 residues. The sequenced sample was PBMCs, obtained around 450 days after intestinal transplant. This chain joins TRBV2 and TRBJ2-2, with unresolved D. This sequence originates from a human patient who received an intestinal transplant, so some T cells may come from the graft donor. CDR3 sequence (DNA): TGTGCCAGCGGTTTGATGGAGCTGTTTTTT. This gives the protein CASGLMELFF.